This is a list of T cell receptor beta chains from one sample in a study of PD-L1 blockade in urothelial cancer. Profiling relied on immunoSEQ multiplex PCR, and the TCRdb table lists in-frame clones only, not all of them. The sample lists about 50,000 clones, more than 70% occurring once. The material was PBMCs, obtained around atezolizumab (anti-PD-L1) treatment. The receptor source for this set is a man aged 55 to 70 with urothelial cancer. Each CDR3 is given with its conserved first and last residue. The order of the fields is CDR3 protein, CDR3 DNA, clone size, D gene, V gene, J gene. A D gene is named only where the DNA matches it firmly. A clone size is listed for some rows: how often the clone was seen (once, few, many), or a class if it is expanded.

cdr3_aa: CASSLGGTGGETQYF
cdr3_nt: TGTGCCAGCAGCTTGGGAGGGACAGGAGGGGAGACCCAGTACTTC
clone_size: -
d_call: TRBD1
v_call: TRBV5-6
j_call: TRBJ2-5

cdr3_aa: CASSPGGQPQHF
cdr3_nt: TGTGCCAGCTCACCCGGAGGTCAGCCCCAGCATTTT
clone_size: -
d_call: -
v_call: TRBV18
j_call: TRBJ1-5

cdr3_aa: CASSGPLGWEDNEQFF
cdr3_nt: TGTGCCAGCAGTGGTCCCCTAGGCTGGGAGGACAATGAGCAGTTCTTC
clone_size: -
d_call: -
v_call: TRBV6-1
j_call: TRBJ2-1

cdr3_aa: CASSSQAGYEQYF
cdr3_nt: TGTGCCAGCAGCTCACAGGCGGGGTACGAGCAGTACTTC
clone_size: -
d_call: -
v_call: TRBV11-2
j_call: TRBJ2-7

cdr3_aa: CASRPGQGFGKLFF
cdr3_nt: TGCGCCAGCAGACCTGGACAGGGATTTGGAAAACTGTTTTTT
clone_size: -
d_call: TRBD1
v_call: TRBV5-1
j_call: TRBJ1-4

cdr3_aa: CASRGQPTEAFF
cdr3_nt: TGTGCCAGCAGAGGACAGCCCACTGAAGCTTTCTTT
clone_size: -
d_call: -
v_call: TRBV6-1
j_call: TRBJ1-1

cdr3_aa: CARTWDKVFPEQYF
cdr3_nt: TGTGCCAGGACATGGGACAAGGTTTTTCCCGAGCAGTACTTC
clone_size: -
d_call: -
v_call: TRBV6-4
j_call: TRBJ2-7

cdr3_aa: CASSQANTDGYTF
cdr3_nt: TGCGCCAGCAGCCAAGCGAATACGGATGGCTACACCTTC
clone_size: few
d_call: -
v_call: TRBV4-3
j_call: TRBJ1-2

cdr3_aa: CAISQGSRAYGYTF
cdr3_nt: TGTGCCATCAGCCAGGGTTCTCGGGCCTATGGCTACACCTTC
clone_size: -
d_call: -
v_call: TRBV10-3
j_call: TRBJ1-2

cdr3_aa: CASSQRFGRAHRYGDEQFF
cdr3_nt: TGTGCCAGCAGCCAAAGGTTCGGGCGGGCGCATCGGTACGGCGATGAGCAGTTCTTC
clone_size: -
d_call: -
v_call: TRBV14
j_call: TRBJ2-1

cdr3_aa: CASSVAAGAFVPEKLFF
cdr3_nt: TGTGCCAGCAGCGTAGCGGCAGGGGCCTTCGTCCCTGAAAAACTGTTTTTT
clone_size: -
d_call: -
v_call: TRBV9
j_call: TRBJ1-4

cdr3_aa: CASSLPPGTAPSYGYTF
cdr3_nt: TGTGCCAGCAGCTTGCCCCCCGGGACAGCTCCTTCCTATGGCTACACCTTC
clone_size: once
d_call: TRBD1
v_call: TRBV5-4
j_call: TRBJ1-2

cdr3_aa: CASSLMAGVSTDTQYF
cdr3_nt: TGTGCCAGCAGCTTAATGGCGGGAGTCAGCACAGATACGCAGTATTTT
clone_size: -
d_call: TRBD2
v_call: TRBV7-2
j_call: TRBJ2-3

cdr3_aa: CASIKGGSVYGYTF
cdr3_nt: TGTGCCAGCATAAAAGGAGGGTCAGTCTATGGCTACACCTTC
clone_size: -
d_call: -
v_call: TRBV28
j_call: TRBJ1-2

cdr3_aa: CASRTEKNIQYF
cdr3_nt: TGTGCCAGCAGGACAGAGAAAAACATTCAGTACTTC
clone_size: -
d_call: -
v_call: TRBV28
j_call: TRBJ2-4

cdr3_aa: CASSEGQGGYEQYF
cdr3_nt: TGCGCCAGCAGCGAAGGACAGGGAGGGTACGAGCAGTACTTC
clone_size: -
d_call: -
v_call: TRBV5-1
j_call: TRBJ2-7

cdr3_aa: CASSVLGTATFSGYTF
cdr3_nt: TGTGCCAGCAGCGTCCTTGGGACAGCTACGTTTTCTGGCTACACCTTC
clone_size: once
d_call: TRBD1
v_call: TRBV9
j_call: TRBJ1-2

cdr3_aa: CASSLAGQGNEQFF
cdr3_nt: TGCGCCAGCAGCTTGGCTGGGCAGGGAAATGAGCAGTTCTTC
clone_size: few
d_call: -
v_call: TRBV5-1
j_call: TRBJ2-1

cdr3_aa: CASSPGGTDTQYF
cdr3_nt: TGTGCCAGCAGCCCGGGGGGCACAGATACGCAGTATTTT
clone_size: -
d_call: -
v_call: TRBV6-4
j_call: TRBJ2-3

cdr3_aa: CASSVHQTSDSTVTQYF
cdr3_nt: TGTGCCAGCAGCGTTCACCAAACTTCTGACAGCACAGTGACCCAGTACTTC
clone_size: -
d_call: -
v_call: TRBV9
j_call: TRBJ2-5

cdr3_aa: CASSQTALSNQPQYF
cdr3_nt: TGTGCCAGCAGTCAGACAGCACTAAGCAATCAGCCCCAGTATTTT
clone_size: -
d_call: -
v_call: TRBV27
j_call: TRBJ2-3

cdr3_aa: CASSLSWGGTNYGYTF
cdr3_nt: TGTGCCAGCAGCTTATCTTGGGGGGGTACGAACTATGGCTACACCTTC
clone_size: -
d_call: -
v_call: TRBV11-2
j_call: TRBJ1-2

cdr3_aa: CASRGQINSPLHF
cdr3_nt: TGTGCCAGCAGAGGACAGATAAATTCACCCCTCCACTTT
clone_size: few
d_call: -
v_call: TRBV2
j_call: TRBJ1-6

cdr3_aa: CASSLVSAGRFDTQYF
cdr3_nt: TGTGCCAGCAGCTTGGTTTCAGCGGGAAGATTTGATACGCAGTATTTT
clone_size: -
d_call: TRBD2
v_call: TRBV7-9
j_call: TRBJ2-3

cdr3_aa: CAISESVAGGDDWEGTDTQYF
cdr3_nt: TGTGCCATCAGTGAGTCGGTGGCAGGGGGCGATGATTGGGAGGGCACAGATACGCAGTATTTT
clone_size: -
d_call: TRBD1
v_call: TRBV10-3
j_call: TRBJ2-3

cdr3_aa: CNPGWGRSGPTNEKLFF
cdr3_nt: TGCAATCCAGGCTGGGGGCGAAGTGGGCCAACTAATGAAAAACTGTTTTTT
clone_size: -
d_call: -
v_call: TRBV19
j_call: TRBJ1-4

cdr3_aa: CASTFSHLANYGYTF
cdr3_nt: TGTGCCAGCACCTTCTCCCACTTAGCTAACTATGGCTACACCTTC
clone_size: -
d_call: -
v_call: TRBV27
j_call: TRBJ1-2